This paragraph reports one T cell receptor beta chain. As yet, its antigen is unknown. CDR1 is SQVTM, CDR2 ANQGSEA, per germline. This CDR3 has 14 residues. With V trimmed by 6 bases and J by 7 bases, 10 bases remained unmatched. This PCR relied on a set of 60 Vbeta primers and 13 Jbeta primers. Per the original methods: Around 9.9 million shared chains were among the 80 million or so unique TCR beta chains that a later analysis counted. The table came from immunoSEQ multiplex PCR; TCRdb's copy has only in-frame clones and leaves some out. The DNA was the basis for D and trimming; V, J and clone size are from that table. The sample has some 110,000 clones, roughly two thirds seen once. The data are from a study of cytomegalovirus exposure and HLA in healthy donors. Study-wide points: Generally TCR sequences proved uncommon, though certain public TCRs appeared in numerous donors.

What was sequenced was PBMCs. The V and J genes are TRBV29-1 and TRBJ1-4, with 8 bases matching TRBD1. The origin of this receptor is a man aged 30-40 years in good health and CMV-seronegative. DNA for the CDR3: TGCAGCGTAGGAAGTACAGGGGGAGTTGAAAAACTGTTTTTT. It translates to CSVGSTGGVEKLFF.